This T cell receptor (beta chain) was captured in a study of T cells expressing NK-cell markers. Study-wide context: Sorted CD3+CD56+NKG2C+, CD3+CD56+NKG2C- and CD3+CD56-NKG2C+ T cells provided the TCR beta repertoires.

This CDR3 has 13 residues. Concerning this clonotype: The antigen remains unidentified.

5'RACE template switching with UMIs produced the TCR beta cDNA. Following a re-call of the 5' RACE reads, TCRdb has one entry per CDR3 protein and lacks DNA. Found here are around 280,000 distinct CDR3 sequences; the top ten clones hold about 0.39%. Study-level points and caveats: Whether the expanded NKG2C+ T cell clones recognized HCMV remained unclear.

V usage is TRBV12-3 or TRBV12-4 and J usage is TRBJ2-7. The specimen sequenced was blood T cells: a sorted CD56 or NKG2C T cell subset, CD4+ or CD8+ T cells, or bulk PBMC T cells (not recorded which). The TCR sequence derives from a man between 18 and 35 years old in good health. This CDR3 is CASSLSHGWEQYF.